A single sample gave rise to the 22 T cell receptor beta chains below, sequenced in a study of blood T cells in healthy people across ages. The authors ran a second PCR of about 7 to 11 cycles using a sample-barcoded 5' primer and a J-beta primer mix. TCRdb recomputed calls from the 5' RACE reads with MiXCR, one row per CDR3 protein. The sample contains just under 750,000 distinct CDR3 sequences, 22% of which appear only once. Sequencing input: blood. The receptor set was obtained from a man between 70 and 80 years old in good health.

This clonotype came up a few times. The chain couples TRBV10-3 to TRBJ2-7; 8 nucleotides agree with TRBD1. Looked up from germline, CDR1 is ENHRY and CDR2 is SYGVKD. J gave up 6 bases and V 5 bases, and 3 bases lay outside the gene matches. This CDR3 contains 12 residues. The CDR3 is CAISYQGAEQYV. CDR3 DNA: TGTGCCATCAGTTACCAGGGGGCCGAGCAGTACGTC.

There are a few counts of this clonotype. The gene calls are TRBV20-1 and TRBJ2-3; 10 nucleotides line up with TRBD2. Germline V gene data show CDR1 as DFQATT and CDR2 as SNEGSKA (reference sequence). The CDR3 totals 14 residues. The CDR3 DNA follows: TGCAGCGATGGACTAGCGGCAAGCACAGATACGCAGTATTTT. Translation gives CSDGLAASTDTQYF.

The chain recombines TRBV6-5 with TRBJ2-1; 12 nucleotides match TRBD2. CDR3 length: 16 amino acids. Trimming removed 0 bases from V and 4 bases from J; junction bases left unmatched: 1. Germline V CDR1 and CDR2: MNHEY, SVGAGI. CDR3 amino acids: CASSYSGTSGYNEQFF. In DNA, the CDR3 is TGTGCCAGCAGTTACTCCGGGACTAGCGGGTACAATGAGCAGTTCTTC.

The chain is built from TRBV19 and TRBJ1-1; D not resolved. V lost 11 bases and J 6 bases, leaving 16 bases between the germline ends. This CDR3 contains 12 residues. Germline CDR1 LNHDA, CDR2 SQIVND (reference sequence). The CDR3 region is CASRSLGPEAFF. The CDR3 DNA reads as TGTGCCTCTCGGTCCCTTGGTCCTGAAGCTTTCTTT.

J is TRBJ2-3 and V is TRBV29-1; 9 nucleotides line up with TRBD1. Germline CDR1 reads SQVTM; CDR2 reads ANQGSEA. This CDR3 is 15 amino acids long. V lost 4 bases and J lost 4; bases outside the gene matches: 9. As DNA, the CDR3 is TGCAGCGTTGTGCGAGACAGGGGGATTTCAGATACGCAGTATTTT. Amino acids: CSVVRDRGISDTQYF.

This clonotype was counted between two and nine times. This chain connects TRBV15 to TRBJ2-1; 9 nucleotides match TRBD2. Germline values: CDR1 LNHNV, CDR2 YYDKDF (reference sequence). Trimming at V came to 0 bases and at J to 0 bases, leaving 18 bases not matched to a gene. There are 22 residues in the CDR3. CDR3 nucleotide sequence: TGTGCCACCAGCAGAGATTTGGGGCGGGGTAGCGGGGGCTTCAGCTCCTACAATGAGCAGTTCTTC. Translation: CATSRDLGRGSGGFSSYNEQFF. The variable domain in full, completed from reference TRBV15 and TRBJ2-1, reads DAMVIQNPRYQVTQFGKPVTLSCSQTLNHNVMYWYQQKSSQAPKLLFHYYDKDFNNEADTPDNFQSRRPNTSFCFLDIRSPGLGDTAMYLCATSRDLGRGSGGFSSYNEQFFGPGTRLTVL.

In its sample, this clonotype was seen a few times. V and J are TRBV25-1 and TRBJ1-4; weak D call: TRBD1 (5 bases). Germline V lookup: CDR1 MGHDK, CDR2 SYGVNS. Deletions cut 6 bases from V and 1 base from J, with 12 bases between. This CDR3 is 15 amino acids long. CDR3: CASRNTGETNEKLFF. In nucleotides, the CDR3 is TGTGCCAGCAGGAACACAGGTGAAACTAATGAAAAACTGTTTTTT. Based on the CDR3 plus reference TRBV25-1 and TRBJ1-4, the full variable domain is EADIYQTPRYLVIGTGKKITLECSQTMGHDKMYWYQQDPGMELHLIHYSYGVNSTEKGDLSSESTVSRIRTEHFPLTLESARPSHTSQYLCASRNTGETNEKLFFGSGTQLSVL.

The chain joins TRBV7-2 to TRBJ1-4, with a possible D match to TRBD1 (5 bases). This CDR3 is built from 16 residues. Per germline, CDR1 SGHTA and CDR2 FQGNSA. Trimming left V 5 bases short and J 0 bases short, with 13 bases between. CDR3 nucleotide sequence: TGTGCCAGCAGCCCCATGATAGGGGCAACTAATGAAAAACTGTTTTTT. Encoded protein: CASSPMIGATNEKLFF.

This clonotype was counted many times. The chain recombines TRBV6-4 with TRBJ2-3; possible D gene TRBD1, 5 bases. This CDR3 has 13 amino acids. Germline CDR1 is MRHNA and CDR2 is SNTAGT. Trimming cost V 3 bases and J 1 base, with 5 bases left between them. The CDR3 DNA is TGTGCCAGCAGTGAGGGGCGCACAGATACGCAGTATTTT. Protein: CASSEGRTDTQYF.

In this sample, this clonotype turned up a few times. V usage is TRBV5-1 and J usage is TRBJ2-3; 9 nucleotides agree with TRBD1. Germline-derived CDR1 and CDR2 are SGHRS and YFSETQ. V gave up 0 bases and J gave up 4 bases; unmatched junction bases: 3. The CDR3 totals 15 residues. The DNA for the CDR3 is TGCGCCAGCAGCTTGGGGACAGGGGAATCAGATACGCAGTATTTT. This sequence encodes CASSLGTGESDTQYF.

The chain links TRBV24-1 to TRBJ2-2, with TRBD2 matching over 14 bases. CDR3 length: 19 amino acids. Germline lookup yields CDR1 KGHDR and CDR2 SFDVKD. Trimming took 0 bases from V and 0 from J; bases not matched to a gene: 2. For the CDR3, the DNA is TGTGCCACCAGTGATTTGCGACTAGCGGGAGGGACGAACACCGGGGAGCTGTTTTTT. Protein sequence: CATSDLRLAGGTNTGELFF.

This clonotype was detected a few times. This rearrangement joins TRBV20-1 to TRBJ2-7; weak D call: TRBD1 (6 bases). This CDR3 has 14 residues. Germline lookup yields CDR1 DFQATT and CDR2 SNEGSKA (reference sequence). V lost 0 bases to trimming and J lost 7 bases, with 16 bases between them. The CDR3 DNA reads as TGCAGTGCTAGAGATCGCAGGGACATTGGGGAGCAGTACTTC. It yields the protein CSARDRRDIGEQYF.

In DNA, the CDR3 is TGTGCCAGCAGTCGGACAGGCCAGGGCGAGCAGTACTTC. As protein: CASSRTGQGEQYF. The chain links TRBV6-1 to TRBJ2-7, with 7 bases fitting TRBD1. After removal of 5 bases from V and 6 bases from J, the junction contained 7 bases not matched to a gene. Germline V gene sequence: CDR1 MNHNS, CDR2 SASEGT. The CDR3 totals 13 residues.

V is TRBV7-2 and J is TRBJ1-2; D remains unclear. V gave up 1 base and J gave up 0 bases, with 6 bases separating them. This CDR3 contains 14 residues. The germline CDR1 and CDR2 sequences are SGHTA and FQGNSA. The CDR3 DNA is TGTGCCAGCAGCTTAGGTATAGCTAACTATGGCTACACCTTC. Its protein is CASSLGIANYGYTF.

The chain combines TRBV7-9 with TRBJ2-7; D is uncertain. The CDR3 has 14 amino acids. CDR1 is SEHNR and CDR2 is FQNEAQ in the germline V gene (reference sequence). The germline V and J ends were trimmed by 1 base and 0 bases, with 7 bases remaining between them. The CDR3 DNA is TGTGCCAGCAGCTTAGACAGCTTCTCCTACGAGCAGTACGTC. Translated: CASSLDSFSYEQYV.

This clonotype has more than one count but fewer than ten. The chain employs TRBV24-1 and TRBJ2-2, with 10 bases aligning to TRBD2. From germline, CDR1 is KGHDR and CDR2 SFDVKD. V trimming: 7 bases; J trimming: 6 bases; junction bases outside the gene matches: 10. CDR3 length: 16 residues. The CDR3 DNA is TGTGCCACCAGCCTAAGCGGGAGGGCCCGATCCGGGGAGCTGTTTTTT. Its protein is CATSLSGRARSGELFF.

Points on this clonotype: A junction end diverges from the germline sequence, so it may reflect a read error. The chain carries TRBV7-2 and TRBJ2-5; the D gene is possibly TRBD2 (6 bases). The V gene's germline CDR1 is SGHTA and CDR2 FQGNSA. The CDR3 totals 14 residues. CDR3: CASSLVGTQETQHF. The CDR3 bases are TGTGCCAGCAGCTTAGTGGGGACTCAAGAGACCCAGCACTTC.

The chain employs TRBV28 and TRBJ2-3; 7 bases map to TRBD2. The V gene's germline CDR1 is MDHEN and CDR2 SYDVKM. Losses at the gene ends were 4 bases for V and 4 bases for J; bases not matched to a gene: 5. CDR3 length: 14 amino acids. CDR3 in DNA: TGTGCCAGCAGTTCCGGGAGCGGGGCAGATACGCAGTATTTT. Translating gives CASSSGSGADTQYF.

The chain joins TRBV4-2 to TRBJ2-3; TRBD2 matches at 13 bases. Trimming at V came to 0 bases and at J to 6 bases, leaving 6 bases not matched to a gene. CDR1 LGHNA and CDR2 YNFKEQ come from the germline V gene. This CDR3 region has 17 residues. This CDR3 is CASSQDGLAGDRDTQYF. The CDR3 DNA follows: TGTGCCAGCAGCCAAGATGGACTAGCGGGAGATAGGGATACGCAGTATTTT.

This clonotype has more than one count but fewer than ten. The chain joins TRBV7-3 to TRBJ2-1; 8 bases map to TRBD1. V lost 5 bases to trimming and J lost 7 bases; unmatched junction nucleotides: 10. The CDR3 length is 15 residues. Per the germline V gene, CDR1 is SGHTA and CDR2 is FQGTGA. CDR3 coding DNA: TGTGCCAGCAGCCTGACAGGGGATGGATATAATGAGCAGTTCTTC. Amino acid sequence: CASSLTGDGYNEQFF.

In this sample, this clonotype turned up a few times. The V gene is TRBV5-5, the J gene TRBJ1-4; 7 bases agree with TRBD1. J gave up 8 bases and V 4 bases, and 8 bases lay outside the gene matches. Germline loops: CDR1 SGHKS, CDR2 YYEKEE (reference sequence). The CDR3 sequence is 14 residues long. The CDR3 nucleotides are TGTGCCAGCAGCCCCCTCAGGGGGGAGGAAAAACTGTTTTTT. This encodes CASSPLRGEEKLFF.

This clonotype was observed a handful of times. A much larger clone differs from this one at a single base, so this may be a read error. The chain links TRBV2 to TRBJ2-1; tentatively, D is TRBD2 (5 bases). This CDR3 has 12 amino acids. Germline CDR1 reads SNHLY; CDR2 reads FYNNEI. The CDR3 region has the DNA TGTGCCAACAGTCGGGGCTACAATGAGCAGTTCTTC. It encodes CANSRGYNEQFF.